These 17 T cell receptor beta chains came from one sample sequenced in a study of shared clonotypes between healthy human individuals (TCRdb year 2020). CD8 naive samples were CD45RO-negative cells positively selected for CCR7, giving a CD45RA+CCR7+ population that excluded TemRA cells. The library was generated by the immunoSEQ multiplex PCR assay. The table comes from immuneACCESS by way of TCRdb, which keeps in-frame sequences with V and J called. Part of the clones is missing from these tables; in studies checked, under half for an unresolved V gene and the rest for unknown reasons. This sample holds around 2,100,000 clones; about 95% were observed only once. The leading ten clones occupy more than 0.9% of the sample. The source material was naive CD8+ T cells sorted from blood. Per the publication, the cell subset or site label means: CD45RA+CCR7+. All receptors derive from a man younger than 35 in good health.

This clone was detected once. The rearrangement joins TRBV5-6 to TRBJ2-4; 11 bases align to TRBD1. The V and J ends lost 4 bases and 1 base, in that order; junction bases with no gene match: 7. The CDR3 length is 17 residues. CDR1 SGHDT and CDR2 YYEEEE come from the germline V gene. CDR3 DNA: TGTGCCAGCAGCCCGGACAGGGGGCTCTTTGCCAAAAACATTCAGTACTTC. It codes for CASSPDRGLFAKNIQYF.

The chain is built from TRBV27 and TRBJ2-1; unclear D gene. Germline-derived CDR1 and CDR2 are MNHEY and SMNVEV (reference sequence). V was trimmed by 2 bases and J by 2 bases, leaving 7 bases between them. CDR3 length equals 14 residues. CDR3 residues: CASSLTATYNEQFF. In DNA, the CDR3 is TGTGCCAGCAGTTTAACAGCCACCTACAATGAGCAGTTCTTC.

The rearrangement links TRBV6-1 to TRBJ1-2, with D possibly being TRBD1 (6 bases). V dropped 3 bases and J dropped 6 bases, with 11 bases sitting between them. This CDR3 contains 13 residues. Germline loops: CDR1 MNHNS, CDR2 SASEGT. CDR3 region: CASSDGQLDGYTF. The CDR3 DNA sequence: TGTGCCAGCAGTGACGGACAGCTTGATGGCTACACCTTC.

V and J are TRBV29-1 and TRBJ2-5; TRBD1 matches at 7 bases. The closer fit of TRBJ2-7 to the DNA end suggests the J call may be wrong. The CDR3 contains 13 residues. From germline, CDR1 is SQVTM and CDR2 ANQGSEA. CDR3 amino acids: CSVSGTVTYEQYF. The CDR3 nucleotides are TGCAGCGTGTCCGGGACAGTAACCTACGAGCAGTACTTC.

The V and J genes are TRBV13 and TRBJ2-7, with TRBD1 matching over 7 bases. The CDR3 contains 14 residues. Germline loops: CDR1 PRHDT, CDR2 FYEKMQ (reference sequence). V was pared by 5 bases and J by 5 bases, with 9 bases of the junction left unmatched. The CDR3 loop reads CASSPNDRVHEQYF. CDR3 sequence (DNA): TGTGCCAGCAGCCCCAACGACAGGGTCCACGAGCAGTACTTC.

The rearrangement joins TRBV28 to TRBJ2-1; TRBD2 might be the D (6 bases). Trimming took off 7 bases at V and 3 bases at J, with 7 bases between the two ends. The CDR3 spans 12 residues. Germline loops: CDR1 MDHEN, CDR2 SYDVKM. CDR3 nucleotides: TGTGCCAGCATGGGGGGCTACAATGAGCAGTTCTTC. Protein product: CASMGGYNEQFF.

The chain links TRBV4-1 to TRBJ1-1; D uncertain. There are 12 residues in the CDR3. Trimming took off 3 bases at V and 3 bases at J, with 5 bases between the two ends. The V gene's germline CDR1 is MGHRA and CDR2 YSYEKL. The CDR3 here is CASSHRDTEAFF. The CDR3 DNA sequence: TGCGCCAGCAGCCACCGGGACACTGAAGCTTTCTTT.

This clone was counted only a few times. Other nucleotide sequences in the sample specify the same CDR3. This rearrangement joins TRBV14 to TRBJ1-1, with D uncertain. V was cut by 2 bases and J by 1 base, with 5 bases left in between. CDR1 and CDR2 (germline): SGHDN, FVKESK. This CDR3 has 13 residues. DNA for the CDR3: TGTGCCAGCAGCCAATTCGGGAACACTGAAGCTTTCTTT. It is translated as CASSQFGNTEAFF.

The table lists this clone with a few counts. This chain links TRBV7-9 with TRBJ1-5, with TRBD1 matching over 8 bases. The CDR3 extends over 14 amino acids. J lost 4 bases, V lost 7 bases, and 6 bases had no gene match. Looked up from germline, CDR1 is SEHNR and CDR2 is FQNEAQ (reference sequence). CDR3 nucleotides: TGTGCCAGCACGGGGACAGGTCTAAATCAGCCCCAGCATTTT. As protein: CASTGTGLNQPQHF.

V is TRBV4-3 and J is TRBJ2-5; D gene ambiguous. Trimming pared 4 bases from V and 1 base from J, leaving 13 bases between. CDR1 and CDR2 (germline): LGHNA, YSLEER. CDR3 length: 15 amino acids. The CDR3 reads CASSRILRSQETQYF. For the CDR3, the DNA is TGCGCCAGCAGCCGTATCTTGCGTAGCCAAGAGACCCAGTACTTC.

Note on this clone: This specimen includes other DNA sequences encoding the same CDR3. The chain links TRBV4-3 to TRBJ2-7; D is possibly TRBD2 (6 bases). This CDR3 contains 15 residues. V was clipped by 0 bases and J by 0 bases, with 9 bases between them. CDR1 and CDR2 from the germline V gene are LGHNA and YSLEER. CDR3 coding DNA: TGCGCCAGCAGCCAAGATGGGGGGAGCTCCTACGAGCAGTACTTC. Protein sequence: CASSQDGGSSYEQYF.

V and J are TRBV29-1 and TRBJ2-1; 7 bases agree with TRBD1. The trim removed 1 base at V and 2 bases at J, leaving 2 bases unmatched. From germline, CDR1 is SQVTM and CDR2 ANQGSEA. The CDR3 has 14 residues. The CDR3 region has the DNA TGCAGCGTTGAAGGGCAGGGGGCCTACAATGAGCAGTTCTTC. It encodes CSVEGQGAYNEQFF.

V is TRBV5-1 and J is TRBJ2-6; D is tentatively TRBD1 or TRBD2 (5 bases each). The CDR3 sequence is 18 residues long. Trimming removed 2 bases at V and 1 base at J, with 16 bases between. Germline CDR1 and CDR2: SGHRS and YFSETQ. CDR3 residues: CASSFRDAPLSGANVLTF. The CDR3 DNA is TGCGCCAGCAGCTTCCGGGACGCTCCCCTTTCTGGGGCCAACGTCCTGACTTTC.

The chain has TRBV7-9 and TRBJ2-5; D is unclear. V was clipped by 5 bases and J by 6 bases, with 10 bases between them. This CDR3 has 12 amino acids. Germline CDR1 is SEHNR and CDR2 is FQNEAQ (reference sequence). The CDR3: CASSPSPKTQYF. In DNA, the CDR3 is TGTGCCAGCAGCCCCTCACCGAAGACCCAGTACTTC.

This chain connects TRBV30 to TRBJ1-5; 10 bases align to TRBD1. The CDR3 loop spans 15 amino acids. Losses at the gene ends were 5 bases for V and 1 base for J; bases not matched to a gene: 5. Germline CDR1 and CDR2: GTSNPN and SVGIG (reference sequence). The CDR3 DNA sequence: TGTGCCTGGGGGACAGGGGCGGCGAGCAATCAGCCCCAGCATTTT. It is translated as CAWGTGAASNQPQHF.

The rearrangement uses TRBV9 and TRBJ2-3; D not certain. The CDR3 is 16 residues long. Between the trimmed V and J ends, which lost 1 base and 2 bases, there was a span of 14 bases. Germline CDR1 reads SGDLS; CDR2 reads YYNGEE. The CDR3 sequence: CASSVTADHSTDTQYF. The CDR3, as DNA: TGTGCCAGCAGCGTAACTGCGGACCACTCCACAGATACGCAGTATTTT.

The CDR3 DNA reads TGTGCCAGCAGCTTATGGGGACAGGGGCCCCTCGAGCAGTACTTC. Translation: CASSLWGQGPLEQYF. The V and J genes are TRBV13 and TRBJ2-7; 10 bases line up with TRBD1. The CDR3 length is 15 residues. Germline CDR1 reads PRHDT; CDR2 reads FYEKMQ (reference sequence). J was trimmed by 6 bases and V by 2 bases; bases with no gene match: 7.